This entry lists 15 T cell receptor beta chains sequenced from one sample in a study of glioma-infiltrating T cells after dendritic cell vaccination. Libraries were prepared by immunoSEQ multiplex PCR; TCRdb keeps only in-frame clonotypes and omits some of them. In the table there are roughly 41,000 clones, just under 85% of which are singletons. Sequenced here: blood, sampled before dendritic cell vaccination. The receptors here all came from a human donor with glioblastoma.

The chain carries TRBV9 and TRBJ2-2; TRBD2 agrees at 11 bases. Germline CDR1 is SGDLS and CDR2 is YYNGEE. Losses at the gene ends were 4 bases for V and 7 bases for J; bases not matched to a gene: 12. The CDR3 sequence is 17 residues long. The CDR3 DNA follows: TGTGCCAGCAGCTCCAAGCCTAGCGGGGGGTCGGGCGGGGAGCTGTTTTTT. Its protein is CASSSKPSGGSGGELFF.

J is TRBJ2-3 and V is TRBV9; D gene unclear. The CDR3 covers 15 residues. The germline CDR1 and CDR2 sequences are SGDLS and YYNGEE. V was trimmed by 0 bases and J by 6 bases, leaving 14 bases between them. The CDR3 coding sequence is TGTGCCAGCAGCGTAGAAGGTGACTTGGGTGATACGCAGTATTTT. Its protein product is CASSVEGDLGDTQYF.

The chain is built from TRBV27 and TRBJ2-7; 10 positions match TRBD1. This CDR3 is built from 15 residues. Germline V gene sequence: CDR1 MNHEY, CDR2 SMNVEV (reference sequence). After removal of 3 bases from V and 4 bases from J, the junction contained 6 bases not matched to a gene. The CDR3 nucleotides are TGTGCCAGCAGTTTTGAGGGACAGGGGCGGTACGAGCAGTACTTC. Amino acid sequence: CASSFEGQGRYEQYF.

The chain links TRBV7-2 to TRBJ1-1; 9 nucleotides line up with TRBD1. The CDR3 contains 15 residues. The ends lost 5 bases at V and 0 bases at J; junction bases unmatched: 4. The germline gives CDR1 SGHTA, CDR2 FQGNSA. CDR3 region: CASSPGQGMNTEAFF. Here the CDR3 DNA reads TGTGCCAGCAGCCCCGGACAGGGGATGAACACTGAAGCTTTCTTT.

CDR3 protein: CASSFSGVQQPQHF. CDR3 sequence (DNA): TGTGCCAGCAGTTTTTCAGGGGTTCAGCAGCCCCAGCATTTT. The chain links TRBV27 to TRBJ1-5; D might be TRBD1 (6 bases). V shed 3 bases and J shed 7 bases, with 13 bases lying between them. The CDR3 is made up of 14 amino acids. From germline, CDR1 is MNHEY and CDR2 SMNVEV (reference sequence).

This clone appeared once. This chain uses TRBV11-2 with TRBJ2-3, with TRBD1 as a possible D gene (6 bases). The germline V gene encodes CDR1 SGHAT and CDR2 FQNNGV. This CDR3 contains 12 residues. V dropped 10 bases and J dropped 0 bases, with 8 bases sitting between them. The CDR3 sequence: CAIGQSTDTQYF. The CDR3 nucleotides are TGTGCCATCGGACAGAGCACAGATACGCAGTATTTT. The variable domain in full, completed from reference TRBV11-2 and TRBJ2-3, reads EAGVAQSPRYKIIEKRQSVAFWCNPISGHATLYWYQQILGQGPKLLIQFQNNGVVDDSQLPKDRFSAERLKGVDSTLKIQPAKLEDSAVYLCAIGQSTDTQYFGPGTRLTVL.

The chain is built from TRBV11-1 and TRBJ1-6, with 9 bases that match TRBD1. This CDR3 is 15 amino acids long. Germline V gives CDR1 SGHAT, CDR2 FQDESV (reference sequence). The V segment lost 5 bases and the J segment 12 bases; nucleotides outside the gene matches: 11. This CDR3 is CASSERTGGGGPLHF. In nucleotides, the CDR3 is TGTGCCAGCAGCGAACGAACAGGGGGCGGAGGACCCCTCCACTTT.

The sample holds one count of this clone. This chain links TRBV4-3 with TRBJ1-2; 7 bases agree with TRBD1. V was clipped by 1 base and J by 6 bases; unmatched bases: 11. CDR1 LGHNA and CDR2 YSLEER come from the germline V gene. This CDR3 has 16 residues. CDR3 nucleotides: TGCGCCAGCAGCCAAGTGGGGACAGCCGCTAAAAATGGCTACACCTTC. Amino acid sequence: CASSQVGTAAKNGYTF.

In this sample, this clone turned up a few times. V gene TRBV11-1 combines with J gene TRBJ2-3; the match to TRBD2 covers 8 bases. The ends lost 5 bases at V and 1 base at J; junction bases unmatched: 2. Germline V lookup: CDR1 SGHAT, CDR2 FQDESV (reference sequence). The CDR3 is made up of 14 amino acids. The CDR3 DNA sequence: TGTGCCAGCAGCCCAGCGGGGGGCACAGATACGCAGTATTTT. Its translation is CASSPAGGTDTQYF.

This chain connects TRBV7-9 to TRBJ1-2; 9 nucleotides align to TRBD1. CDR3 length: 16 residues. Germline CDR1 is SEHNR and CDR2 is FQNEAQ (reference sequence). After removal of 1 base from V and 4 bases from J, the junction contained 7 bases not matched to a gene. This chain's CDR3 is CASSLGTGVVGYGYTF. The CDR3 nucleotides are TGTGCCAGCAGCTTAGGGACAGGGGTTGTCGGCTATGGCTACACCTTC.

The chain joins TRBV6-6 to TRBJ1-4; 9 bases match TRBD1. Germline values: CDR1 MNHNY, CDR2 SVGAGI (reference sequence). CDR3 length: 13 amino acids. Trimming at V came to 7 bases and at J to 8 bases, leaving 5 bases not matched to a gene. CDR3: CASTGQGAEKLFF. In nucleotides, the CDR3 is TGTGCCAGCACGGGACAGGGCGCGGAAAAACTGTTTTTT.

In nucleotides, the CDR3 is TGTGCCAGCAGCGCGGGGGCCCTCGATGAGCAGTTCTTC. As protein: CASSAGALDEQFF. The V and J genes are TRBV6-6 and TRBJ2-1; D perhaps matches TRBD2 (7 bases). Germline CDR1 and CDR2: MNHNY and SVGAGI (reference sequence). The germline V and J ends were trimmed by 6 bases and 8 bases, with 14 bases remaining between them. The CDR3 is 13 amino acids.

This clone was seen a few times. V is TRBV7-2 and J is TRBJ1-1; weak D call: TRBD1 (6 bases). V gave up 4 bases and J gave up 1 base, with 13 bases separating them. The CDR3 covers 15 residues. From germline, CDR1 is SGHTA and CDR2 FQGNSA. CDR3: CASSSDRIPNTEAFF. In DNA form, the CDR3 reads TGTGCCAGCAGCTCTGACAGGATACCGAACACTGAAGCTTTCTTT.

The chain recombines TRBV9 with TRBJ1-2, with 7 bases that match TRBD1. The V gene's germline CDR1 is SGDLS and CDR2 YYNGEE. The CDR3 length is 16 residues. J gave up 3 bases and V 0 bases, and 8 bases lay outside the gene matches. CDR3 coding DNA: TGTGCCAGCAGCGTAGGGGGAACAGGGGAGGACTATGGCTACACCTTC. Protein: CASSVGGTGEDYGYTF. The full variable domain, rest sourced from reference TRBV9 and TRBJ1-2, is DSGVTQTPKHLITATGQRVTLRCSPRSGDLSVYWYQQSLDQGLQFLIQYYNGEERAKGNILERFSAQQFPDLHSELNLSSLELGDSALYFCASSVGGTGEDYGYTFGSGTRLTVV.

In this sample, this clone turned up once. The gene calls are TRBV5-4 and TRBJ1-1; D may be TRBD1 (5 bases). Germline V gives CDR1 SGHNT, CDR2 YYREEE (reference sequence). This CDR3 is built from 16 residues. V lost 0 bases and J 1 base, leaving 13 bases between the germline ends. The CDR3, as DNA: TGTGCCAGCAGCTTGGGGGGTTTCGGGGGGAACACTGAAGCTTTCTTT. Translating gives CASSLGGFGGNTEAFF.